This is a list of T cell receptor beta chains from one sample in a study of cytomegalovirus exposure and HLA in healthy donors. TCRdb's copy holds only in-frame clones and misses some; the assay was immunoSEQ multiplex PCR. In the table there are under 150,000 clones, around 77% of which are singletons. The material sequenced was PBMCs. Receptors were obtained from a man between 50 and 59 years old in good health and CMV-seronegative. The conserved cysteine and the conserved F or W are not part of the CDR3 here. Each record gives: clone size, V gene, J gene, CDR3 protein. Part of the rows lack a size; the others show once, few, many or a class for expanded clones.

clone_size: few; v_call: TRBV7-2; j_call: TRBJ1-3; cdr3_aa: ASSSSSGNTIY
clone_size: NA; v_call: TRBV7-9; j_call: TRBJ2-5; cdr3_aa: ASSSQETQY
clone_size: NA; v_call: TRBV18; j_call: TRBJ1-3; cdr3_aa: ASSPLENSGNTIY
clone_size: NA; v_call: TRBV7-9; j_call: TRBJ1-2; cdr3_aa: ASSSSGTGGGGYT
clone_size: NA; v_call: TRBV20-1; j_call: TRBJ2-1; cdr3_aa: SASGSTEQF
clone_size: NA; v_call: TRBV27; j_call: TRBJ2-3; cdr3_aa: ASSSGTSGTTDTQY
clone_size: NA; v_call: TRBV29-1; j_call: TRBJ1-2; cdr3_aa: SVEETAFLYGYT
clone_size: NA; v_call: TRBV6-4; j_call: TRBJ2-2; cdr3_aa: ASSPLPSAGELF
clone_size: NA; v_call: TRBV28; j_call: TRBJ2-3; cdr3_aa: ASSRSGTSGTDTQY
clone_size: once; v_call: TRBV30; j_call: TRBJ2-1; cdr3_aa: AWSVGGGGIGVEQF
clone_size: NA; v_call: TRBV30; j_call: TRBJ2-1; cdr3_aa: AWSVGLALHNEQF
clone_size: NA; v_call: TRBV28; j_call: TRBJ2-1; cdr3_aa: ASSPLSGRAVSYNEQF
clone_size: NA; v_call: TRBV5-1; j_call: TRBJ2-2; cdr3_aa: ASSLAPAGNTGELF
clone_size: NA; v_call: TRBV6-5; j_call: TRBJ2-7; cdr3_aa: ASSSRRTSGLEQY
clone_size: NA; v_call: TRBV30; j_call: TRBJ1-5; cdr3_aa: AWSLDRNQPQH
clone_size: once; v_call: TRBV27; j_call: TRBJ2-3; cdr3_aa: ASSTQQGFIADTQY
clone_size: NA; v_call: TRBV10-2; j_call: TRBJ1-2; cdr3_aa: ASSLDRKDYGYT
clone_size: once; v_call: TRBV19; j_call: TRBJ2-2; cdr3_aa: ASRRTSAGTGELF
clone_size: NA; v_call: TRBV6-1; j_call: TRBJ2-2; cdr3_aa: ATHALTINTGELF
clone_size: NA; v_call: TRBV9; j_call: TRBJ2-1; cdr3_aa: ASSVSGRVPNNEQF
clone_size: NA; v_call: TRBV2; j_call: TRBJ1-5; cdr3_aa: ASRVGAQPQH
clone_size: NA; v_call: TRBV27; j_call: TRBJ1-1; cdr3_aa: ASSFTSNTEAF
clone_size: NA; v_call: TRBV28; j_call: TRBJ2-5; cdr3_aa: ASSFSDRQETQY
clone_size: NA; v_call: TRBV5-4; j_call: TRBJ2-5; cdr3_aa: ASSLVTGVQETQY
clone_size: few; v_call: TRBV2; j_call: TRBJ1-2; cdr3_aa: ASSEDRATNYGYT
clone_size: NA; v_call: TRBV7-9; j_call: TRBJ2-5; cdr3_aa: ASSFGPQETQY
clone_size: once; v_call: TRBV7-2; j_call: TRBJ2-7; cdr3_aa: ASSLSPSGRTLSYEQY
clone_size: NA; v_call: TRBV12-5; j_call: TRBJ2-3; cdr3_aa: ASGLGAVQY
clone_size: NA; v_call: TRBV6-6; j_call: TRBJ1-1; cdr3_aa: ASSYGQGRKTEAF
clone_size: few; v_call: TRBV6-6; j_call: TRBJ1-1; cdr3_aa: ASSSLGQAMNTEAF
clone_size: NA; v_call: TRBV9; j_call: TRBJ2-1; cdr3_aa: ASSVGTTSSYNEQF